These T cell receptor beta chains were read from a single sample in a study of T cell responses to AZD1222 COVID-19 vaccine. Profiling relied on immunoSEQ multiplex PCR, and the TCRdb table lists in-frame clones only, not all of them. The data contain 75,000 to 100,000 clones, about nine tenths of them singletons. The material was peripheral blood, obtained on day 0 of AZD1222 vaccination. The receptors shown here come from an adult in good health. CDR3s include the opening cysteine and the closing phenylalanine or tryptophan. D genes are given only for firm matches. Some rows mark clone size as missing; the rest say once, few, many or name a class of expanded clone.

size | D | J | V | CDR3 | DNA
. | TRBD1 | TRBJ1-2 | TRBV9 | CASSEQGLGGYTF | TGTGCCAGCAGTGAACAGGGGTTAGGTGGCTACACCTTC
. | . | TRBJ2-2 | TRBV9 | CASSEQGHGELFF | TGTGCCAGCAGCGAACAGGGTCACGGGGAGCTGTTTTTT
. | . | TRBJ1-6 | TRBV5-1 | CASSPGTDRFNSPLHF | TGCGCCAGCAGCCCCGGGACGGACAGATTCAATTCACCCCTCCACTTT
. | . | TRBJ2-5 | TRBV30 | CAWSASYQETQYF | TGTGCCTGGAGCGCGTCCTACCAAGAGACCCAGTACTTC
. | TRBD2 | TRBJ2-7 | TRBV10-3 | CAISEGLADTYEQYF | TGTGCCATCAGTGAAGGTCTAGCGGACACCTACGAGCAGTACTTC
. | TRBD1 | TRBJ1-2 | TRBV6-5 | CASSPWGTGGGYTF | TGTGCCAGCAGTCCCTGGGGGACAGGGGGTGGCTACACCTTC
. | . | TRBJ1-3 | TRBV4-2 | CASSQENWATGNTIYF | TGTGCCAGCAGCCAAGAGAACTGGGCAACTGGAAACACCATATATTTT
. | . | TRBJ1-6 | TRBV18 | CASSPRGDDSPLHF | TGTGCCAGCTCCCCTCGGGGGGATGATTCACCCCTCCACTTT
. | TRBD1 | TRBJ1-2 | TRBV19 | CATSSGQIYGYTF | TGTGCCACCTCCTCGGGACAGATCTATGGCTACACCTTC
. | . | TRBJ1-2 | TRBV2 | CASSELTVGAGYTF | TGTGCCAGCAGTGAACTGACAGTAGGGGCTGGCTACACCTTC
. | TRBD2 | TRBJ2-3 | TRBV5-4 | CASSWAGGPDTQYF | TGTGCCAGCAGCTGGGCGGGAGGGCCGGATACGCAGTATTTT
. | TRBD1 | TRBJ1-4 | TRBV7-8 | CASRPRGHGGEKLFF | TGTGCCAGCAGGCCCAGGGGGCATGGTGGTGAAAAACTGTTTTTT
. | . | TRBJ2-7 | TRBV20-1 | CSASVPYEQYF | TGCAGTGCTAGTGTTCCCTACGAGCAGTACTTC
. | . | TRBJ1-1 | TRBV19 | CASSHSWGDTEAFF | TGTGCCAGTAGTCACTCATGGGGAGATACTGAAGCTTTCTTT
. | TRBD1 | TRBJ2-4 | TRBV2 | CASRLGAQGAFGRAKNIQYF | TGTGCCAGCCGCCTGGGAGCGCAGGGGGCTTTTGGGAGGGCCAAAAACATTCAGTACTTC
. | . | TRBJ1-4 | TRBV2 | CASRKGVATNEKLFF | TGTGCCAGCAGGAAGGGGGTTGCAACTAATGAAAAACTGTTTTTT
. | TRBD2 | TRBJ2-7 | TRBV3-1/TRBV3-2 | CASSQGILAGDSYEQYF | TGTGCCAGCAGCCAAGGTATACTAGCGGGAGATTCCTACGAGCAGTACTTC
. | . | TRBJ2-7 | TRBV4-2 | CASSQVSRYEQYF | TGTGCCAGCAGCCAAGTTAGCCGCTACGAGCAGTACTTC
. | . | TRBJ2-1 | TRBV3-1/TRBV3-2 | CASSQEPTSIALYNEQFF | TGTGCCAGCAGCCAAGAGCCCACATCTATCGCCTTATACAATGAGCAGTTCTTC
. | TRBD1 | TRBJ2-7 | TRBV18 | CASSPGTGHPREQYF | TGTGCCAGCTCTCCTGGGACAGGGCATCCTCGTGAGCAGTACTTC
. | TRBD1 | TRBJ1-1 | TRBV20-1 | CSANLDREKFF | TGCAGTGCTAACCTCGACAGGGAGAAGTTCTTT
few | TRBD1 | TRBJ1-1 | TRBV5-1 | CASSPADRGTEAFF | TGCGCCAGCAGCCCCGCCGACAGGGGCACTGAAGCTTTCTTT
. | TRBD1 | TRBJ1-1 | TRBV27 | CASSPGPGQGVAEAFF | TGTGCCAGCAGCCCGGGGCCTGGACAGGGGGTCGCTGAAGCTTTCTTT
. | . | TRBJ1-1 | TRBV29-1 | CSVVSLTEAFF | TGCAGCGTTGTATCTTTGACTGAAGCTTTCTTT
. | TRBD2 | TRBJ2-1 | TRBV28 | CASSFITSGRQFF | TGTGCCAGCAGTTTCATCACTAGCGGGAGGCAGTTCTTC
once | . | TRBJ1-2 | TRBV5-1 | CASSLTGLPDGYTF | TGCGCCAGCAGCTTGACAGGGCTGCCCGATGGCTACACCTTC
. | . | TRBJ1-3 | TRBV9 | CASSPRGGFTGNTIYF | TGTGCCAGCAGCCCGCGAGGGGGTTTCACAGGAAACACCATATATTTT
once | . | TRBJ2-5 | TRBV7-9 | CASSLGLVRGPQETQYF | TGTGCCAGCAGCTTAGGACTAGTTCGGGGACCTCAAGAGACCCAGTACTTC
. | TRBD2 | TRBJ2-6 | TRBV30 | CAWTSGGGSGANVLTF | TGTGCCTGGACGTCGGGGGGTGGCTCTGGGGCCAACGTCCTGACTTTC